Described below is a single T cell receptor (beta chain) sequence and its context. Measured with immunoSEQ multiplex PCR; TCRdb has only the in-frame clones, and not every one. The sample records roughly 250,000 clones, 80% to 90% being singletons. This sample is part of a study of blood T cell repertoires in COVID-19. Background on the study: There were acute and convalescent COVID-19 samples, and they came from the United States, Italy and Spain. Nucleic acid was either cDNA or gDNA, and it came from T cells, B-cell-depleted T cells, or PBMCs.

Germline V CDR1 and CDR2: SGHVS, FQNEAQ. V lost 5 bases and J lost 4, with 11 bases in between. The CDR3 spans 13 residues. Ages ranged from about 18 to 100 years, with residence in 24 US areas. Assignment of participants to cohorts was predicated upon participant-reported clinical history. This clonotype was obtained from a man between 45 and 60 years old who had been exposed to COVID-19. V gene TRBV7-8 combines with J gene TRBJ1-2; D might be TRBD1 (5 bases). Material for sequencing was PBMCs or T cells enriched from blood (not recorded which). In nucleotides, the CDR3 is TGTGCCAGCAGCCCTGACAGCTTCTATGGCTACACCTTC. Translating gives CASSPDSFYGYTF.